The next 14 T cell receptor beta chains were all read from a single sample in a study of blood T cell repertoires in COVID-19. This table comes from immunoSEQ multiplex PCR, and its TCRdb copy is limited to in-frame clones, with some not included. The repertoire holds about 330,000 clones, with under 95% as singletons. The sample comprised PBMCs or T cells enriched from blood (not recorded which). The receptors here all came from a woman aged 25-40 years who had recovered from COVID-19.

This chain uses TRBV3-1 (or the pseudogene TRBV3-2) with TRBJ2-1; 8 nucleotides line up with TRBD2. V lost 4 bases and J lost 6; bases outside the gene matches: 14. Germline values: CDR1 LGHDT, CDR2 YNNKEL (reference sequence). CDR3 length: 17 residues. CDR3 loop: CASSPKQWLAGLNEQFF. The CDR3 DNA is TGTGCCAGCAGCCCAAAGCAGTGGCTAGCGGGCCTCAATGAGCAGTTCTTC.

The chain uses TRBV5-1 and TRBJ2-1; 9 nucleotides agree with TRBD2. The germline CDR1 and CDR2 sequences are SGHRS and YFSETQ. This CDR3 is built from 15 residues. V shed 4 bases, J shed 5 bases, and the junction held 7 bases outside the gene matches. CDR3 amino acids: CASSRGGLADNEQFF. The CDR3 bases are TGCGCCAGCAGCCGGGGGGGACTAGCAGACAATGAGCAGTTCTTC.

The chain carries TRBV7-2 and TRBJ2-2; D gene ambiguous. V shed 2 bases and J shed 3 bases, with 7 bases lying between them. CDR1 is SGHTA and CDR2 is FQGNSA in the germline V gene. CDR3 size: 14 residues. The CDR3 protein is CASSLIRDTGELFF. In DNA, the CDR3 is TGTGCCAGCAGCTTAATTCGTGACACCGGGGAGCTGTTTTTT.

The chain is built from TRBV7-6 and TRBJ2-1; 10 nucleotides match TRBD1. Germline V gene data show CDR1 as SGHVS and CDR2 as FNYEAQ. This CDR3 region has 16 residues. The ends lost 5 bases at V and 3 bases at J; junction bases unmatched: 7. The CDR3 DNA reads TGTGCCAGCAGCCTCAACCGGGACAGGGGCTACAATGAGCAGTTCTTC. Translated: CASSLNRDRGYNEQFF.

CDR3 nucleotides: TGTGCCAGCAGCCCTCTGGCAGGGGTAAACACTGAAGCTTTCTTT. This codes for CASSPLAGVNTEAFF. The chain joins TRBV11-3 to TRBJ1-1; possible D gene TRBD1, 6 bases. The CDR3 sequence is 15 residues long. Trimming stripped 5 bases from V and 2 bases from J, with 15 bases between. The germline gives CDR1 SGHNT, CDR2 YENEEA.

In its sample, this clone was seen once. V gene TRBV4-1 combines with J gene TRBJ1-5; maybe TRBD1 (6 bases). The germline V gene encodes CDR1 MGHRA and CDR2 YSYEKL. The CDR3 is 16 residues long. V was trimmed by 3 bases and J by 7 bases, leaving 19 bases between them. This CDR3 is CASSQRGGRAGQPQHF. The CDR3 coding sequence is TGCGCCAGCAGCCAGCGTGGGGGCAGGGCTGGGCAGCCCCAGCATTTT.

CDR3 protein: CASSLVTRMNTEAFF. The CDR3 region has the DNA TGTGCCAGCAGCTTGGTTACCAGGATGAACACTGAAGCTTTCTTT. This chain links TRBV5-6 with TRBJ1-1; D not resolved. Germline V gene lookup returns CDR1 SGHDT and CDR2 YYEEEE. This CDR3 comprises 15 residues. With 0 bases removed from V and 0 bases from J, the gap between germline ends came to 9 bases.

The chain links TRBV29-1 to TRBJ2-3, with D perhaps TRBD1 (6 bases). The CDR3 loop spans 13 amino acids. V shed 4 bases and J shed 2 bases, with 10 bases lying between them. Germline V CDR1 and CDR2: SQVTM, ANQGSEA. CDR3 DNA sequence: TGCAGCGTTGCGCAGGGGACCACAGATACGCAGTATTTT. This codes for CSVAQGTTDTQYF.

This chain connects TRBV7-2 to TRBJ2-3, with D possibly matching TRBD2 (6 bases). Deletions cut 9 bases from V and 4 bases from J, with 17 bases between. The CDR3 runs to 14 residues. Germline-derived CDR1 and CDR2 are SGHTA and FQGNSA. DNA for the CDR3: TGTGCCAGTTCCTGGGGACTCCCGGCAGATACGCAGTATTTT. Translation: CASSWGLPADTQYF.

The J gene is TRBJ2-5, the V gene TRBV19; 8 bases are shared with TRBD2. The CDR3 is 14 amino acids. Trimming cost V 4 bases and J 4 bases; bases outside gene matches: 5. The germline V gene has CDR1 LNHDA and CDR2 SQIVND (reference sequence). As DNA, the CDR3 is TGTGCCAGTAGTACCGGGGGGGCTGCAGAGACCCAGTACTTC. Its protein product is CASSTGGAAETQYF. The whole variable domain, remainder taken from reference TRBV19 and TRBJ2-5, is DGGITQSPKYLFRKEGQNVTLSCEQNLNHDAMYWYRQDPGQGLRLIYYSQIVNDFQKGDIAEGYSVSREKKESFPLTVTSAQKNPTAFYLCASSTGGAAETQYFGPGTRLLVL.

This clone was seen only once. The CDR3 DNA reads TGTGCCAGCAGCCGGCCGGGACTAGCGGACAATGAGCAGTTCTTC. It encodes CASSRPGLADNEQFF. The J gene is TRBJ2-1, the V gene TRBV5-4; 11 bases are a match to TRBD2. Per germline, CDR1 SGHNT and CDR2 YYREEE (reference sequence). Trimming removed 4 bases from V and 5 bases from J; junction bases left unmatched: 5. The CDR3 extends over 15 amino acids.

The chain links TRBV2 to TRBJ1-6; 10 bases map to TRBD1. The trim removed 6 bases at V and 8 bases at J, leaving 7 bases unmatched. The germline CDR1 and CDR2 sequences are SNHLY and FYNNEI. This CDR3 has 15 amino acids. CDR3: CASRGTGDFDSPLHF. The CDR3 nucleotides are TGTGCCAGCAGAGGGACAGGGGATTTCGATTCACCCCTCCACTTT.

The rearrangement joins TRBV10-1 to TRBJ2-1; TRBD2 agrees at 11 bases. This CDR3 is built from 15 residues. V lost 7 bases to trimming and J lost 3 bases; unmatched junction nucleotides: 5. Germline V gene lookup returns CDR1 WNHNN and CDR2 SYGVQD (reference sequence). The CDR3 is CASTGTSGYYNEQFF. As DNA, the CDR3 is TGCGCCAGCACGGGGACTAGCGGATACTACAATGAGCAGTTCTTC.

The V call is TRBV5-1, the J call TRBJ2-2; D may be TRBD2 (6 bases). Germline V gives CDR1 SGHRS, CDR2 YFSETQ. This CDR3 spans 15 amino acids. The V end lost 1 base, the J end lost 6 bases, and 13 bases lay between the germline ends. CDR3 sequence reads: CASSLTSLLAGELFF. CDR3 in DNA: TGCGCCAGCAGCTTGACTAGCCTTTTGGCCGGGGAGCTGTTTTTT. The full variable domain, with the rest looked up from reference TRBV5-1 and TRBJ2-2, is KAGVTQTPRYLIKTRGQQVTLSCSPISGHRSVSWYQQTPGQGLQFLFEYFSETQRNKGNFPGRFSGRQFSNSRSEMNVSTLELGDSALYLCASSLTSLLAGELFFGEGSRLTVL.